Each of the 31 T cell receptor beta chains below was sequenced from the same sample in a study of human T cells and chemical hapten exposure. TCRdb re-called the RACE reads through MiXCR, storing one row per CDR3 protein. The sample lists tens of thousands of distinct CDR3 sequences, 8.5% to 10% occurring once. The time point is: patch test 2, 6 weeks after DPC sensitization. Stated treatment: therapeutic diphenylcyclopropenone sensitization with weekly scalp DPC. It was from unfractionated whole blood that total RNA was extracted. The input for sequencing was whole blood, taken in connection with sensitization to the hapten diphenylcyclopropenone (DPC). Receptors were obtained from a woman in her twenties or thirties with alopecia areata. Some clones in this sample may be carry-over from other donors' samples.

This chain links TRBV12-3 or TRBV12-4 with TRBJ2-4; 7 nucleotides match TRBD1. J was trimmed by 9 bases and V by 6 bases; bases with no gene match: 11. CDR3 length: 14 residues. The CDR3 coding sequence is TGTGCCAGCAGAGCCGGGACAGAGGAGCGCATTCAGTACTTC. Translation gives CASRAGTEERIQYF.

This clonotype showed up just a few times. The rearrangement uses TRBV6-4 and TRBJ2-5; D ambiguous. Looked up from germline, CDR1 is MRHNA and CDR2 is SNTAGT. The CDR3 sequence is 13 residues long. Between the trimmed V and J ends, which lost 3 bases and 3 bases, there was a span of 8 bases. CDR3 residues: CASSEVPEETQYF. In nucleotides, the CDR3 is TGTGCCAGCAGTGAAGTCCCGGAAGAGACCCAGTACTTC.

This rearrangement joins TRBV5-1 to TRBJ2-3, with 7 bases matching TRBD1. The germline CDR1 and CDR2 sequences are SGHRS and YFSETQ. The CDR3 covers 15 residues. With 4 bases clipped from V and 0 bases from J, the junction kept 5 bases outside the gene matches. In DNA, the CDR3 is TGCGCCAGCAGCCCGAGACAGGGTAGCACAGATACGCAGTATTTT. As protein: CASSPRQGSTDTQYF.

This clonotype was detected many times. The genes are TRBV13 and TRBJ1-1; 9 nucleotides align to TRBD1. Looked up from germline, CDR1 is PRHDT and CDR2 is FYEKMQ (reference sequence). V gave up 5 bases and J gave up 5 bases; unmatched junction bases: 6. CDR3 size: 14 residues. CDR3 DNA: TGTGCCAGCAGCCGATGGGACAGGGAAACTGAAGCTTTCTTT. Protein: CASSRWDRETEAFF.

Comments on this clonotype: A much larger clone lies a single base off, so this may be a read error. The chain uses TRBV5-1 and TRBJ2-7, with no clear D. CDR3 length: 13 amino acids. CDR1 is SGHRS and CDR2 is YFSETQ in the germline V gene. The CDR3 DNA sequence: TGCGCCAGCAGCTTGGGTATGGCCTACGAGCTGTACTTC. Amino acids: CASSLGMAYELYF. The full variable domain, rest sourced from reference TRBV5-1 and TRBJ2-7, is KAGVTQTPRYLIKTRGQQVTLSCSPISGHRSVSWYQQTPGQGLQFLFEYFSETQRNKGNFPGRFSGRQFSNSRSEMNVSTLELGDSALYLCASSLGMAYELYFGPGTRLTVT.

This clonotype occurred a few times. This chain uses TRBV11-2 with TRBJ2-2; D is uncertain. The V and J ends lost 5 bases and 5 bases respectively, with 15 bases between them. The CDR3 totals 15 residues. Germline V CDR1 and CDR2: SGHAT, FQNNGV. CDR3 sequence: CASSRGSRGTGELFF. CDR3 nucleotide sequence: TGTGCCAGCAGCCGTGGGTCTCGAGGAACCGGGGAGCTGTTTTTT.

This clonotype was counted ten times or more. V usage is TRBV11-2 and J usage is TRBJ2-7, with D unresolved. Germline V gene sequence: CDR1 SGHAT, CDR2 FQNNGV. V lost 5 bases and J 0 bases, leaving 14 bases between the germline ends. This CDR3 is built from 15 residues. CDR3 nucleotide sequence: TGTGCCAGCAGCCGAGCTTACCCGGGCTCCTACGAGCAGTACTTC. Protein product: CASSRAYPGSYEQYF. The full variable domain, completed using reference TRBV11-2 and TRBJ2-7, is EAGVAQSPRYKIIEKRQSVAFWCNPISGHATLYWYQQILGQGPKLLIQFQNNGVVDDSQLPKDRFSAERLKGVDSTLKIQPAKLEDSAVYLCASSRAYPGSYEQYFGPGTRLTVT.

The V and J genes are TRBV4-2 and TRBJ2-7; 14 bases are shared with TRBD2. The CDR3 extends over 17 amino acids. In germline, CDR1 is LGHNA, CDR2 YNFKEQ. The ends lost 2 bases at V and 6 bases at J; junction bases unmatched: 9. The CDR3 DNA sequence: TGTGCCAGCAGCCAATACAAGACTAGCGGGGGGGCCCTCGAGCAGTACTTC. The encoded protein is CASSQYKTSGGALEQYF.

This clonotype was found a few times. The chain has TRBV20-1 and TRBJ2-7, with D possibly matching TRBD1 (6 bases). The CDR3 is 14 residues long. CDR1 DFQATT and CDR2 SNEGSKA come from the germline V gene (reference sequence). V was shortened by 0 bases and J by 1 base, with 10 bases between the two germline ends. The CDR3 region is CSAREQGLSYEQYF. In DNA, the CDR3 is TGCAGTGCTAGAGAACAGGGTTTGTCCTACGAGCAGTACTTC.

The table lists this clonotype with a few counts. V and J are TRBV29-1 and TRBJ2-3; D might be TRBD2 (6 bases). The ends were cut back, 4 bases at V and 5 bases at J, with 13 bases in the middle. The CDR3 covers 13 residues. Germline V CDR1 and CDR2: SQVTM, ANQGSEA. The CDR3 loop is CSVGGGSGDTQYF. Written as DNA, the CDR3 is TGCAGCGTTGGCGGAGGGAGTGGAGATACGCAGTATTTT.

The CDR3 loop reads CASSPRGPGAGRGDTQYF. Here the CDR3 DNA reads TGTGCCAGCAGCCCGCGGGGCCCGGGGGCTGGCAGAGGAGATACGCAGTATTTT. The chain is built from TRBV7-2 and TRBJ2-3, with D perhaps matching TRBD1 or TRBD2 (6 bases each). Per the germline V gene, CDR1 is SGHTA and CDR2 is FQGNSA. V was shortened by 5 bases and J by 5 bases, with 26 bases between the two germline ends. This CDR3 comprises 18 residues.

This clonotype was observed at least ten times. The chain joins TRBV6-6 to TRBJ2-3; D not resolved. There are 14 residues in the CDR3. V lost 2 bases and J lost 3, with 9 bases in between. The V gene's germline CDR1 is MNHNY and CDR2 SVGAGI (reference sequence). The CDR3 DNA is TGTGCCAGCAGTTACCAATCTTTTACAGATACGCAGTATTTT. It encodes CASSYQSFTDTQYF.

This clonotype was counted between two and nine times. The chain joins TRBV20-1 to TRBJ1-2, with D perhaps matching TRBD1 (6 bases). Germline assignment: CDR1 DFQATT and CDR2 SNEGSKA (reference sequence). Trimming removed 0 bases at V and 2 bases at J, with 16 bases between. This CDR3 has 16 amino acids. CDR3 DNA sequence: TGCAGTGCTAGAGATTGGGGGCAGGGTGGGAACTATGGCTACACCTTC. Residues: CSARDWGQGGNYGYTF.

This clonotype showed up just once. The chain is built from TRBV24-1 and TRBJ1-5, with D unclear. This CDR3 is 14 amino acids long. Germline lookup yields CDR1 KGHDR and CDR2 SFDVKD. V shed 0 bases and J shed 2 bases, with 4 bases lying between them. CDR3 amino acids: CATSDLEGNQPQHF. The CDR3 nucleotides are TGTGCCACCAGTGATTTGGAGGGCAATCAGCCCCAGCATTTT.

This clonotype was recorded many times. V gene TRBV19 combines with J gene TRBJ2-7; 7 nucleotides line up with TRBD1. CDR3 length: 12 residues. CDR1 is LNHDA, CDR2 SQIVND, per germline (reference sequence). The ends lost 9 bases at V and 6 bases at J; junction bases unmatched: 8. CDR3: CASFDRDGEQYF. The CDR3 region has the DNA TGTGCCAGCTTTGACAGGGATGGCGAGCAGTACTTC.

The V and J genes are TRBV19 and TRBJ1-5, with a possible D match to TRBD1 (5 bases). Per germline, CDR1 LNHDA and CDR2 SQIVND (reference sequence). Trimming stripped 5 bases from V and 4 bases from J, with 18 bases between. The CDR3 contains 16 residues. The CDR3 protein is CASSPQGGLRNQPQHF. CDR3 DNA: TGTGCCAGTAGTCCCCAGGGTGGATTGCGAAATCAGCCCCAGCATTTT.

This clonotype counts as large. The V gene is TRBV4-3, the J gene TRBJ1-5, with 11 nucleotides matching TRBD1. V lost 0 bases and J lost 7; bases outside the gene matches: 2. Looked up from germline, CDR1 is LGHNA and CDR2 is YSLEER. The CDR3 has 15 amino acids. The CDR3 DNA is TGCGCCAGCAGCCAAGACTGGACAGGGGGCCAGCCCCAGCATTTT. The encoded protein is CASSQDWTGGQPQHF.

The J gene is TRBJ1-3, the V gene TRBV28, with D perhaps matching TRBD1 (6 bases). The CDR3 consists of 15 residues. Per germline, CDR1 MDHEN and CDR2 SYDVKM. Deletions cut 3 bases from V and 4 bases from J, with 13 bases between. DNA for the CDR3: TGTGCCAGCAGTTTTGGGGGGGCGCAAGGAAACACCATATATTTT. Its protein is CASSFGGAQGNTIYF.

The rearrangement uses TRBV12-3 or TRBV12-4 and TRBJ2-5; either TRBD1 or TRBD2 may fit D (5 bases each). V lost 2 bases and J lost 3, with 13 bases in between. CDR3 length equals 15 residues. The CDR3 region has the DNA TGTGCCAGCAGTTTAATTGCGGGCAGGGAAGAGACCCAGTACTTC. Its protein product is CASSLIAGREETQYF.

This clonotype was picked up many times. The J gene is TRBJ1-2, the V gene TRBV5-1; D is undetermined. Germline CDR1 and CDR2: SGHRS and YFSETQ. The CDR3 loop spans 13 amino acids. V was clipped by 0 bases and J by 6 bases, with 9 bases between them. The CDR3: CASSLAQEDGYTF. The CDR3 DNA follows: TGCGCCAGCAGCTTGGCCCAAGAGGATGGCTACACCTTC.

This clonotype was detected a few times. This chain links TRBV7-2 with TRBJ1-6, with D perhaps matching TRBD1 (6 bases). V shed 5 bases and J shed 12 bases, with 11 bases lying between them. The CDR3 has 12 residues. Germline V lookup: CDR1 SGHTA, CDR2 FQGNSA. The CDR3 DNA reads as TGTGCCAGCAGCCCGGACAGACGACCCCTCCACTTT. It encodes CASSPDRRPLHF.

V usage is TRBV6-5 and J usage is TRBJ1-3; maybe TRBD1 (5 bases). The germline V gene has CDR1 MNHEY and CDR2 SVGAGI. The CDR3 length is 14 residues. The V end was cut by 5 bases, the J end by 2 bases, with 10 bases between. Here the CDR3 reads CASSLTAAGNTIYF. CDR3 coding DNA: TGTGCCAGCAGTCTGACAGCTGCTGGAAACACCATATATTTT.

The chain has TRBV5-5 and TRBJ1-3; possible D gene TRBD1, 5 bases. The V and J ends lost 2 bases and 0 bases respectively, with 12 bases between them. The CDR3 extends over 16 amino acids. Per germline, CDR1 SGHKS and CDR2 YYEKEE (reference sequence). Written as DNA, the CDR3 is TGTGCCAGCAGCTTCCCGGGGCGTGTCTCTGGAAACACCATATATTTT. Translated, it gives CASSFPGRVSGNTIYF.

The chain combines TRBV5-1 with TRBJ1-1; 7 bases align to TRBD1. The CDR3 has 14 amino acids. Trimming removed 0 bases from V and 1 base from J; junction bases left unmatched: 0. Germline V CDR1 and CDR2: SGHRS, YFSETQ. CDR3 residues: CASSLGTGNTEAFF. Here the CDR3 DNA reads TGCGCCAGCAGCTTGGGGACAGGGAACACTGAAGCTTTCTTT.

This clonotype was detected a few times. The DNA of the CDR3 is TGTGCCAGCAGCTTACCCGGGGAGCTGTTTTTT. Protein: CASSLPGELFF. V usage is TRBV11-2 and J usage is TRBJ2-2; D is undetermined. Trimming shortened V by 2 bases and J by 6 bases, and 1 base separated the two germline ends. CDR1 and CDR2 from the germline V gene are SGHAT and FQNNGV. The CDR3 covers 11 residues.

This clonotype was picked up many times. This chain joins TRBV12-3 or TRBV12-4 and TRBJ2-3, with 12 bases matching TRBD2. V was clipped by 6 bases and J by 5 bases; unmatched bases: 6. This CDR3 has 15 amino acids. The CDR3 nucleotides are TGTGCCAGCAGGACGACTAGCGGGGGATTAGATACGCAGTATTTT. Translating gives CASRTTSGGLDTQYF.

This clonotype was detected only a few times. The chain joins TRBV5-1 to TRBJ2-7, with 7 bases fitting TRBD1. CDR3 length: 15 residues. With V trimmed by 2 bases and J by 0 bases, 5 bases remained unmatched. Germline assignment: CDR1 SGHRS and CDR2 YFSETQ. The CDR3 nucleotides are TGCGCCAGCAGCTTCCTGGACAGGAGCTCCTACGAGCAGTACTTC. Translating gives CASSFLDRSSYEQYF.

This clonotype was detected ten times or more. The chain links TRBV5-1 to TRBJ1-2; D uncertain. This CDR3 contains 11 residues. V was pared by 7 bases and J by 11 bases, with 15 bases between. Per the germline V gene, CDR1 is SGHRS and CDR2 is YFSETQ. CDR3 sequence: CASGLDRQYTF. In DNA form, the CDR3 reads TGCGCCAGCGGGTTGGACCGTCAATACACCTTC.

This clonotype has a count of ten or more. The rearrangement links TRBV5-1 to TRBJ2-1; D not resolved. The CDR3 contains 13 residues. Trimming removed 4 bases at V and 5 bases at J, with 10 bases between. CDR1 is SGHRS, CDR2 YFSETQ, per germline. DNA of the CDR3: TGCGCCAGCAGCATAAACTCGAACAATGAGCAGTTCTTC. Translated: CASSINSNNEQFF.

The CDR3 DNA reads as TGTGCCAGCAGCTTAGGGCCAGGGGGCCAATATGGCTACACCTTC. Translation: CASSLGPGGQYGYTF. This chain uses TRBV7-9 with TRBJ1-2; 8 nucleotides agree with TRBD1. The germline V gene encodes CDR1 SEHNR and CDR2 FQNEAQ (reference sequence). V was clipped by 1 base and J by 5 bases; unmatched bases: 6. CDR3 length: 15 amino acids.

This clonotype was recorded many times. The chain recombines TRBV29-1 with TRBJ2-3; 10 bases align to TRBD2. V was clipped by 2 bases and J by 4 bases; unmatched bases: 6. The CDR3 has 15 amino acids. CDR1 and CDR2 from the germline V gene are SQVTM and ANQGSEA. CDR3 sequence (DNA): TGCAGCGTTGAAATGAAGCGGGGGGGACCAGATACGCAGTATTTT. Amino acids: CSVEMKRGGPDTQYF.